These T cell receptor beta chains were read from a single sample in a study of regulatory T cells in long-lasting Graves disease. TCRdb recomputed calls from the multiplex PCR reads with MiXCR, one row per CDR3 protein. The repertoire consists of some 460,000 distinct CDR3 sequences, with 16% occurring once and the leading ten covering approximately 12%. A further study also used this sample, focusing on T cells in Graves' hyperthyroidism and ophthalmopathy.

Sequencing used peripheral blood mononuclear cells (PBMCs), obtained at new diagnosis, from a patient treated with antithyroid drugs. These receptors were taken from a man aged 35 to 55 with Graves disease. CDR3s include the opening cysteine and the closing phenylalanine or tryptophan. The D gene is left open where the match is weak. The listing skips clone size in some rows; elsewhere it reads once, few, many or a size class.

len	v_gene	d_gene	abundance	j_gene	CDR3aa	CDR3nt
18	TRBV24-1	NA	many	TRBJ2-3	CATSDPKLTLPSTDTQYF	TGTGCCACCAGTGACCCCAAACTGACCCTCCCTAGCACAGATACGCAGTATTTT
13	TRBV3-1	NA	many	TRBJ2-1	CASSRTRNNEQFF	TGTGCCAGCAGCCGGACCAGAAACAATGAGCAGTTCTTC
14	TRBV6-2/TRBV6-3	TRBD1	few	TRBJ1-2	CASSSTGGANGYTF	TGTGCCAGCAGTTCGACAGGGGGAGCTAATGGCTACACCTTC
14	TRBV11-2	NA	many	TRBJ2-1	CASSVGDVYNEQFF	TGTGCCAGCAGCGTAGGGGACGTCTACAATGAGCAGTTCTTC
16	TRBV5-1	TRBD1	NA	TRBJ2-6	CASSFGTGSGANVLTF	TGCGCCAGCAGCTTCGGGACAGGGTCTGGGGCCAACGTCCTGACTTTC
14	TRBV5-1	NA	few	TRBJ1-1	CASNLERQGTEAFF	TGCGCCAGCAACCTCGAACGCCAGGGAACTGAAGCTTTCTTT
14	TRBV20-1	TRBD2	many	TRBJ2-5	CSATTSPKVETQYF	TGCAGTGCTACGACTAGCCCAAAGGTGGAGACCCAGTACTTC
14	TRBV19	NA	few	TRBJ2-7	CASQTLYNPYEQYF	TGTGCCAGTCAGACCCTCTACAATCCCTACGAGCAGTACTTC
14	TRBV3-1	NA	many	TRBJ2-3	CASSPGTNTDTQYF	TGTGCCAGCAGCCCCGGGACCAACACAGATACGCAGTATTTT
16	TRBV20-1	TRBD2	NA	TRBJ2-1	CSARSLAGGSYNEQFF	TGCAGTGCTAGAAGTTTAGCGGGGGGGTCCTACAATGAGCAGTTCTTC
15	TRBV3-1	NA	many	TRBJ2-5	CTSSPRQTYQETQYF	TGTACCAGCAGCCCCAGACAGACGTACCAAGAGACCCAGTACTTC
16	TRBV4-1	TRBD2	NA	TRBJ2-5	CASSQGFGRGRETQYF	TGCGCCAGCAGCCAAGGGTTCGGGAGGGGTAGAGAGACCCAGTACTTC
15	TRBV27	TRBD1	many	TRBJ2-7	CASSLEQGVTYEQYF	TGTGCCAGCAGCCTGGAACAGGGGGTGACCTACGAGCAGTACTTC
15	TRBV7-2	NA	NA	TRBJ2-3	CASSLLVIGTDTQYF	TGTGCCAGCAGCCTTCTAGTGATCGGCACAGATACGCAGTATTTT
15	TRBV7-9	TRBD2	many	TRBJ2-4	CASSLYSGGSEVQYF	TGTGCCAGCAGCTTATACTCGGGGGGTAGCGAAGTTCAGTACTTC
14	TRBV30	TRBD2	many	TRBJ2-1	CAWLSGRSYNEQFF	TGTGCCTGGCTTAGCGGGAGATCGTACAATGAGCAGTTCTTC
15	TRBV12-3/TRBV12-4	NA	NA	TRBJ1-1	CASSSLGTGNTEAFF	TGTGCCAGCAGTTCCCTGGGGACGGGGAACACTGAAGCTTTCTTT
16	TRBV3-1	TRBD2	many	TRBJ2-3	CASSQGTSGRIHTQYF	TGTGCCAGCAGCCAAGGGACTAGCGGGAGGATACATACGCAGTATTTT
13	TRBV6-5	NA	many	TRBJ1-2	CASSYANNYGYTF	TGTGCCAGCAGTTATGCGAATAACTATGGCTACACCTTC
14	TRBV6-2/TRBV6-3	NA	many	TRBJ2-4	CASETLRGGNIQYF	TGTGCCAGCGAGACCCTAAGAGGTGGAAACATTCAGTACTTC
12	TRBV12-3/TRBV12-4	NA	many	TRBJ2-7	CASRYQGGEQYF	TGTGCCAGCAGATATCAAGGAGGCGAGCAGTACTTC
13	TRBV28	TRBD2	many	TRBJ2-5	CASTLSGTETQYF	TGTGCCAGCACCCTTAGCGGGACAGAGACCCAGTACTTC
16	TRBV24-1	TRBD2	many	TRBJ2-6	CATSLGGSGGANVLTF	TGTGCCACCTCCTTAGGCGGGAGCGGTGGGGCCAACGTCCTGACTTTC
13	TRBV19	NA	once	TRBJ1-3	CAGSTLEGNTIYF	TGTGCCGGTTCGACCCTGGAAGGAAACACCATATATTTT
12	TRBV5-1	NA	NA	TRBJ2-1	CASSLTSYEQFF	TGCGCCAGCAGCTTGACTAGCTATGAGCAGTTCTTC
16	TRBV2	NA	many	TRBJ2-7	CASSENWGLSSYEQYF	TGTGCCAGCAGTGAAAATTGGGGTTTGAGCTCCTACGAGCAGTACTTC
13	TRBV30	NA	many	TRBJ1-4	CAWKGEWNEKLFF	TGTGCCTGGAAAGGGGAATGGAATGAAAAACTGTTTTTT
18	TRBV7-2	NA	many	TRBJ2-7	CASSAREAQRPLSYEQYF	TGTGCCAGCAGCGCTAGGGAGGCCCAGCGACCCCTATCCTACGAGCAGTACTTC
16	TRBV7-9	TRBD2	NA	TRBJ2-7	CASSLAGGRGAYEQYF	TGTGCCAGCAGCTTAGCGGGAGGGAGAGGGGCTTACGAGCAGTACTTC
18	TRBV5-6	NA	NA	TRBJ1-5	CASSFSQGAIRGNQPQHF	TGTGCCAGCAGCTTCAGCCAGGGTGCAATCCGAGGCAATCAGCCCCAGCATTTT
13	TRBV20-1	NA	many	TRBJ2-7	CSAWGSELYEQYF	TGCAGTGCTTGGGGGTCGGAGCTCTACGAGCAGTACTTC
13	TRBV11-3	NA	many	TRBJ2-1	CASSSGSYNEQFF	TGTGCCAGCAGCTCAGGCTCCTACAATGAGCAGTTCTTC
14	TRBV30	TRBD1	few	TRBJ2-7	CAWGRTGASYEQYF	TGTGCCTGGGGTCGGACAGGGGCCTCCTACGAGCAGTACTTC
14	TRBV3-1	NA	many	TRBJ1-1	CASSQGDVRTEAFF	TGTGCCAGCAGCCAAGGGGACGTAAGAACTGAAGCTTTCTTT
14	TRBV15	NA	NA	TRBJ1-5	CATSRPDSYQPQHF	TGTGCCACCAGCAGACCGGACAGCTATCAGCCCCAGCATTTT
15	TRBV29-1	TRBD1	few	TRBJ1-2	CSVESTGGIEYGYTF	TGCAGCGTTGAGTCCACAGGGGGAATTGAATATGGCTACACCTTC
16	TRBV10-3	NA	few	TRBJ2-3	CAIGQTTSVGTDTQYF	TGTGCCATTGGACAGACTACTAGCGTCGGCACAGATACGCAGTATTTT
16	TRBV15	TRBD1	NA	TRBJ1-5	CATSGTGGVSNQPQHF	TGTGCCACCAGCGGCACAGGGGGCGTCAGCAATCAGCCCCAGCATTTT
13	TRBV20-1	NA	many	TRBJ1-5	CSALQDSNQPQHF	TGCAGTGCTTTACAGGATAGCAATCAGCCCCAGCATTTT
14	TRBV19	TRBD1	NA	TRBJ2-1	CASSITGQGSEQFF	TGTGCCAGTAGTATAACGGGACAGGGGAGCGAGCAGTTCTTC
16	TRBV18	TRBD2	many	TRBJ2-1	CASSRLSGDTYNEQFF	TGTGCCAGCTCCCGACTAAGCGGGGATACTTACAATGAGCAGTTCTTC
13	TRBV11-2	NA	many	TRBJ2-7	CASSLSQAFEQYF	TGTGCCAGCAGCTTATCGCAGGCGTTCGAGCAGTACTTC
12	TRBV12-3/TRBV12-4	NA	NA	TRBJ1-2	CAGTDRNYGYTF	TGTGCCGGCACGGACAGAAACTATGGCTACACCTTC
16	TRBV27	TRBD2	many	TRBJ2-5	CASSFSLAGGRETQYF	TGTGCCAGCAGTTTCTCCTTAGCGGGAGGGAGGGAGACCCAGTACTTC
11	TRBV29-1	NA	NA	TRBJ2-5	CSVELRETQYF	TGCAGCGTTGAGCTCAGAGAGACCCAGTACTTC
14	TRBV12-3/TRBV12-4	TRBD2	NA	TRBJ2-7	CASSLSGRSDEQYF	TGTGCCAGCAGTCTAAGCGGGAGAAGCGACGAGCAGTACTTC
12	TRBV28	NA	many	TRBJ2-7	CASSLKGGTTDF	TGTGCCAGCAGTTTGAAAGGGGGGACAACCGACTTC
15	TRBV2	NA	many	TRBJ2-5	CASSEEGGGLETQYF	TGTGCCAGCAGTGAAGAAGGGGGAGGTCTGGAGACCCAGTACTTC